Sequencing of this TCR beta chain was carried out in a study of kidney transplant recipient with SARS-CoV-2 infection. Germline values: CDR1 GTSNPN, CDR2 SVGIG (reference sequence). The CDR3 runs 13 residues. With respect to this clonotype: A much bigger clone sits one base away, suggesting this may be a read error.

MiXCR, applied by TCRdb to the reads, yields one record per CDR3 protein. The table records about 240,000 distinct CDR3 sequences, more than 25% of them present only once. The chain carries TRBV30 and TRBJ2-5, with 12 bases matching TRBD2. The sequenced sample was a blood sample, obtained at baseline and on day 111 from a kidney transplant recipient. This TCR came from a male patient between 25 and 39 years old who had COVID-19 and was a kidney transplant recipient. Some T cells here may be from the graft donor. The CDR3 sequence: CAWRTSGEEAQYF. Here the CDR3 DNA reads TGTGCCTGGCGGACTAGCGGGGAAGAGGCCCAGTACTTC.